The rows below give T cell receptor beta chains drawn from one sample of a study of blood T cell repertoires in COVID-19. This table comes from immunoSEQ multiplex PCR, and its TCRdb copy is limited to in-frame clones, with some not included. The sample lists more than 350,000 clones; roughly 84% were seen once. Sequencing was carried out using PBMCs or T cells enriched from blood (not recorded which). These receptors were taken from a woman under 30 who had been exposed to COVID-19. Each CDR3 is given with its conserved first and last residue. D genes are given only for firm matches. A clone size is listed for some rows: how often the clone was seen (once, few, many), or a class if it is expanded.

TRBD1	TRBV19	13	TRBJ1-2	-	CASSSGGLDGYTF	TGTGCCAGTAGTTCAGGGGGCTTGGATGGCTACACCTTC
TRBD1	TRBV28	15	TRBJ1-2	-	CASSSGDRVTGGYTF	TGTGCCAGCAGTTCAGGGGACAGGGTAACGGGAGGCTACACCTTC
-	TRBV2	12	TRBJ1-3	-	CAGQGIGNTIYF	TGTGCCGGGCAGGGAATTGGAAACACCATATATTTT
-	TRBV2	15	TRBJ2-3	-	CASSDRAGRTDTQYF	TGTGCCAGCAGTGATCGAGCGGGTCGCACAGATACGCAGTATTTT
-	TRBV18	16	TRBJ2-3	-	CASSPLVRGSTDTQYF	TGTGCCAGCTCCCCCCTGGTTAGGGGCAGCACAGATACGCAGTATTTT
-	TRBV28	14	TRBJ2-2	few	CATVRSRITGELFF	TGTGCAACCGTCCGGTCGCGGATCACCGGGGAGCTGTTTTTT
-	TRBV7-9	16	TRBJ2-1	few	CASSPSPDRAGDEQFF	TGTGCCAGCAGCCCAAGCCCGGACAGGGCGGGGGATGAGCAGTTCTTC
-	TRBV11-2	12	TRBJ2-7	-	CASSLRDREQYF	TGTGCCAGCAGCTTGAGAGACAGGGAGCAGTACTTC
-	TRBV28	13	TRBJ1-1	few	CASSFRGAMEAFF	TGTGCCAGCTCCTTCCGGGGGGCGATGGAAGCTTTCTTT
-	TRBV6-5	14	TRBJ1-2	-	CASRRGQNLDGYTF	TGTGCCAGCAGGAGAGGACAGAACTTAGACGGCTACACCTTC
TRBD1	TRBV9	15	TRBJ2-7	-	CASSVSPGQPYEQYF	TGTGCCAGCAGCGTATCCCCGGGACAGCCCTACGAGCAGTACTTC
TRBD1	TRBV7-2	14	TRBJ1-4	few	CASSGQATNEKLFF	TGTGCCAGCTCCGGACAGGCTACTAATGAAAAACTGTTTTTT
-	TRBV5-6	15	TRBJ1-1	-	CASSLGPDTSTEAFF	TGTGCCAGCAGCCTTGGGCCCGACACGAGCACTGAAGCTTTCTTT
TRBD1	TRBV6-5	14	TRBJ1-4	-	CASSLTGRNEKLFF	TGTGCCAGCAGTTTGACAGGGCGAAATGAAAAACTGTTTTTT